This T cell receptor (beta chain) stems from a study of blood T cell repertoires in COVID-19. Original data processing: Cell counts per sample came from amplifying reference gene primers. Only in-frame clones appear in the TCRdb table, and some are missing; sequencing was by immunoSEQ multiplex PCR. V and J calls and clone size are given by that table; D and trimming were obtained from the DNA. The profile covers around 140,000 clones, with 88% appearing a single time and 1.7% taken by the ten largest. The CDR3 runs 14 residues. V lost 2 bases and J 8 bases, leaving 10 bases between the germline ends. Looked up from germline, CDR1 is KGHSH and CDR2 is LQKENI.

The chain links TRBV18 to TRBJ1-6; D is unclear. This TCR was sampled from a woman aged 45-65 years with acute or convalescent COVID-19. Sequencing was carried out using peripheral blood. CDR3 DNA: TGTGCCAGCTCACCAAACCCTATGGATTCACCCCTCCACTTT. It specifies CASSPNPMDSPLHF. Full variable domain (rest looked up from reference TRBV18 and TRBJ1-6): NAGVMQNPRHLVRRRGQEARLRCSPMKGHSHVYWYRQLPEEGLKFMVYLQKENIIDESGMPKERFSAEFPKEGPSILRIQQVVRGDSAAYFCASSPNPMDSPLHFGNGTRLTVT.